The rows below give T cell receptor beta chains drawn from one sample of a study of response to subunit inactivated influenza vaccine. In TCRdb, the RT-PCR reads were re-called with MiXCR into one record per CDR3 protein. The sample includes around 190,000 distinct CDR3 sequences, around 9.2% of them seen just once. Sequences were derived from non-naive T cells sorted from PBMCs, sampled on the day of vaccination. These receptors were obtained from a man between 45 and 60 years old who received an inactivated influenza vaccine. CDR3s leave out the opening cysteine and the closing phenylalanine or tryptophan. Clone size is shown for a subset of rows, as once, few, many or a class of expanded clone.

ASSQTLGDRGSSQPQH	TRBJ1-5	TRBV4-3	many
SVPSPGSAYSDTQY	TRBJ2-3	TRBV29-1	.
ASSFDQTQPQH	TRBJ1-5	TRBV7-2	.
AIGTGSPEQY	TRBJ2-7	TRBV10-3	few
ASTQGGVEEQY	TRBJ2-7	TRBV7-9	.
ASWAAGANVLT	TRBJ2-6	TRBV6-2/TRBV6-3	many
AISTIAGGKGEQY	TRBJ2-7	TRBV10-3	few
SASGTEAYNEQF	TRBJ2-1	TRBV20-1	many
ASSLTGTGGSQPQH	TRBJ1-5	TRBV6-5	.
ASSSVGGKI	TRBJ1-1	TRBV12-3/TRBV12-4	many
ASSLPERETQY	TRBJ2-5	TRBV5-4	.
AWSVPVSGRVAGELF	TRBJ2-2	TRBV30	few
SAPKDSLGSNQPQH	TRBJ1-5	TRBV20-1	.
ASSPGLAGQETQY	TRBJ2-5	TRBV11-3	few
ASSRDALSSYEQY	TRBJ2-7	TRBV2	many
ASSPVSSLAGVYEQY	TRBJ2-7	TRBV18	.
AISKWDSSYEQY	TRBJ2-7	TRBV10-3	many
AISDQQGPYNEQF	TRBJ2-1	TRBV10-3	many
ASNRGGPYEQY	TRBJ2-7	TRBV12-3/TRBV12-4	many
ASSRKGLAGGPDTGELF	TRBJ2-2	TRBV11-2	.
SAIGYTEAF	TRBJ1-1	TRBV20-1	few
SARARGYEQY	TRBJ2-7	TRBV20-1	.
ASSLLPGQGVPGELF	TRBJ2-2	TRBV12-3/TRBV12-4	few
ASSTTGGRTDTQY	TRBJ2-3	TRBV5-1	many
ASKDRATGELF	TRBJ2-2	TRBV12-3/TRBV12-4	few
ASSLSQAVGPQH	TRBJ1-5	TRBV7-9	many
AISESSTSGGPNTGELF	TRBJ2-2	TRBV10-3	many
ASSPGTPRRNEQF	TRBJ2-1	TRBV12-3/TRBV12-4	many
SAMTVNTEAF	TRBJ1-1	TRBV29-1	many
ASSYAIRGRGNQPQH	TRBJ1-5	TRBV6-2/TRBV6-3	many
ASLLGGGQGSEQF	TRBJ2-1	TRBV6-2/TRBV6-3	few
ASSLVGSEQY	TRBJ2-7	TRBV7-8	.
ASRILTSSYEQY	TRBJ2-7	TRBV5-1	.
ASSPWGSSSFEQF	TRBJ2-1	TRBV27	.
AILDRGHTEAF	TRBJ1-1	TRBV6-6	.
CARVGNPQGGTDTQY	TRBJ2-3	TRBV20-1	few
ASSQATSGSYNEQF	TRBJ2-1	TRBV4-3	many
ASSLFRAHEQF	TRBJ2-1	TRBV11-3	.
SASMGLAVGEQY	TRBJ2-7	TRBV20-1	.
ASSPQPGGGNTIY	TRBJ1-3	TRBV7-2	few
ASKPGQGATSGANVLT	TRBJ2-6	TRBV6-1	many
ATSRGDRDTDTQY	TRBJ2-3	TRBV15	.
ASSQEWQTYSNQPQH	TRBJ1-5	TRBV4-3	few
ASSPGTANSPLH	TRBJ1-6	TRBV28	few
SASGQNYGYT	TRBJ1-2	TRBV20-1	few
ASGGRGDSEAF	TRBJ1-1	TRBV6-1	.
ASRRSGAGTNQETQY	TRBJ2-5	TRBV25-1	many
ASSLRRRTGTDTQY	TRBJ2-3	TRBV5-4	.
SVPGLAGVGEQF	TRBJ2-1	TRBV29-1	many
ASNRDSTDTQY	TRBJ2-3	TRBV6-1	many